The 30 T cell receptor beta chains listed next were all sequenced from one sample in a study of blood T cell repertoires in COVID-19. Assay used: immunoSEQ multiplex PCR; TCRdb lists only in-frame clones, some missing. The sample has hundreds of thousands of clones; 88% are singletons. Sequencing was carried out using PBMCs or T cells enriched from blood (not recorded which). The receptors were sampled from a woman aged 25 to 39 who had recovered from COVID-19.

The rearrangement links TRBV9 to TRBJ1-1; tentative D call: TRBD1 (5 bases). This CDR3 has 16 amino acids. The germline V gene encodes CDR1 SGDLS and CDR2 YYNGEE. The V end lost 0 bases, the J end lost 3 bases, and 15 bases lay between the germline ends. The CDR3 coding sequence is TGTGCCAGCAGCGTAGCATCCGAGGGGAGGGACACTGAAGCTTTCTTT. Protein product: CASSVASEGRDTEAFF.

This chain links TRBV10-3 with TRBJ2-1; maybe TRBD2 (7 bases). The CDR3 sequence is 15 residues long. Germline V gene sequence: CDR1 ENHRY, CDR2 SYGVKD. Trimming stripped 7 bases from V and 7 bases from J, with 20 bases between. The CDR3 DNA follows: TGTGCCATCAAAAATGCGGGGGCTCGAGATAATGAGCAGTTCTTC. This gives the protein CAIKNAGARDNEQFF.

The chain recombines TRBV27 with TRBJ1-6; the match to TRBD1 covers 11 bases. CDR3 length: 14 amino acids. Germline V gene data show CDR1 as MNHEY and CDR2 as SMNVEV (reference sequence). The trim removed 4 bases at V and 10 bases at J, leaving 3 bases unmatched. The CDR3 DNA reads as TGTGCCAGCAGTTGGAGGACAGGGGGCTCACCCCTCCACTTT. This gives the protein CASSWRTGGSPLHF.

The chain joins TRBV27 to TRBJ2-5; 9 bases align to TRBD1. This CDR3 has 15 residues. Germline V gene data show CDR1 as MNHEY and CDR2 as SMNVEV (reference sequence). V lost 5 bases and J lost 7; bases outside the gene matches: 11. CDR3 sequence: CASSPQAGTGMTQYF. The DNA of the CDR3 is TGTGCCAGCAGTCCACAGGCCGGGACAGGGATGACCCAGTACTTC.

The CDR3 bases are TGCGCCAGCAGTGCTTTGGACGGGGGGTCAGGCGGGGAGCTGTTTTTT. Translating it yields CASSALDGGSGGELFF. The V call is TRBV10-2, the J call TRBJ2-2; 7 bases align to TRBD2. Germline V gives CDR1 WSHSY, CDR2 SAAADI. The CDR3 is 16 residues long. With V trimmed by 4 bases and J by 7 bases, 12 bases remained unmatched.

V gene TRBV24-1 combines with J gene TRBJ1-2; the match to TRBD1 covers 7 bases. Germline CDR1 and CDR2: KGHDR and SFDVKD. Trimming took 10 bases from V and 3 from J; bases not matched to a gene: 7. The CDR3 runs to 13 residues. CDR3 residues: CATSVTGDYGYTF. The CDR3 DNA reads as TGTGCCACTTCGGTCACAGGGGACTATGGCTACACCTTC.

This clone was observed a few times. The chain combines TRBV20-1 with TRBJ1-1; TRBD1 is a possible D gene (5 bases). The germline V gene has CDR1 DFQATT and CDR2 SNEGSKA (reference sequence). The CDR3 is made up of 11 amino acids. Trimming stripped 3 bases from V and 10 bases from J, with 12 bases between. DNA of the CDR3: TGCAGTGCTAGGGGGCCACCCGGAGCTTTCTTT. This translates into CSARGPPGAFF.

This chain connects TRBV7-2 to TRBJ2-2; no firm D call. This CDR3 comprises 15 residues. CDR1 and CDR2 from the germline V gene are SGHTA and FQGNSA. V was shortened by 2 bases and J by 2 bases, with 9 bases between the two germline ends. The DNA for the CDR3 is TGTGCCAGCAGCTTATTGGTACAAAACACCGGGGAGCTGTTTTTT. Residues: CASSLLVQNTGELFF.

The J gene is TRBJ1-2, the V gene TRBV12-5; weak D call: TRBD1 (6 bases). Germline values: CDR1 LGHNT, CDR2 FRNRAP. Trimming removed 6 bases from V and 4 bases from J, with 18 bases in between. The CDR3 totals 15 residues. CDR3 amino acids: CASGTTTGRLYGYTF. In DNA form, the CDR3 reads TGTGCTAGTGGCACAACGACAGGTCGTCTCTATGGCTACACCTTC.

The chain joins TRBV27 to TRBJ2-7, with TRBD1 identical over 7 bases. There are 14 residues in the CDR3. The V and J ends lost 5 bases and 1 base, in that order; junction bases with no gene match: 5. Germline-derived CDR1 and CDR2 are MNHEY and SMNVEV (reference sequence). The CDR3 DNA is TGTGCCAGCAGTCCCCGGACAGGATCCTACGAGCAGTACTTC. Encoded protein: CASSPRTGSYEQYF.

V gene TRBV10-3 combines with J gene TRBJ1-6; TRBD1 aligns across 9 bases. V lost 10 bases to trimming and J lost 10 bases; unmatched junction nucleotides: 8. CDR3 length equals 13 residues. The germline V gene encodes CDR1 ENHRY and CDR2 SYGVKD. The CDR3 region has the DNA TGTGCCACCGCCGGGACAGGGTCGTCACCCCTCCACTTT. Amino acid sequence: CATAGTGSSPLHF.

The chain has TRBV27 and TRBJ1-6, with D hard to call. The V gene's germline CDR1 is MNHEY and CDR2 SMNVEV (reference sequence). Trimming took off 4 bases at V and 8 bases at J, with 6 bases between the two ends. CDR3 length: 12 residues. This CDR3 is CASSWRDSPLHF. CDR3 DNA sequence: TGTGCCAGCAGTTGGCGGGATTCACCCCTCCACTTT.

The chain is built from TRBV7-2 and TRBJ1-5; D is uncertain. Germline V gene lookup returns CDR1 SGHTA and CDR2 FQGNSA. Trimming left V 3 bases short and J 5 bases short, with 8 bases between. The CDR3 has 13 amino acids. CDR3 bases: TGTGCCAGCAGCTTTTTCCTCGATCAGCCCCAGCATTTT. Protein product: CASSFFLDQPQHF.

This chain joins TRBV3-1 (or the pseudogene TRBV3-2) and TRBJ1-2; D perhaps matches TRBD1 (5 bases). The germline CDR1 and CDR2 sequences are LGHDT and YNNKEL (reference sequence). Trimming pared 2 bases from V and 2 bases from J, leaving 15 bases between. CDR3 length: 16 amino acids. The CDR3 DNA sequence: TGTGCCAGCAGCCAAAGGGTCAGGGAACTAAACTATGGCTACACCTTC. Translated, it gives CASSQRVRELNYGYTF.

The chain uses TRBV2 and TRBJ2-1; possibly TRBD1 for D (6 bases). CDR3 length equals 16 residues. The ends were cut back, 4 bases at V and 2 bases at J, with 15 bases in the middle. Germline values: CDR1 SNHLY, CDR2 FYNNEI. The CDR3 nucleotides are TGTGCCAGCAGTGCCCAGGGGCCGAGGACCTACAATGAGCAGTTCTTC. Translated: CASSAQGPRTYNEQFF.

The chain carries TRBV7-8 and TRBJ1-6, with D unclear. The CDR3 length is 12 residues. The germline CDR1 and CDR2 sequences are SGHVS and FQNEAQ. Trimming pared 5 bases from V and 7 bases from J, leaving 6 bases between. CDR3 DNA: TGTGCCAGCAGCCCGCGAAATTCACCCCTCCACTTT. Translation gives CASSPRNSPLHF.

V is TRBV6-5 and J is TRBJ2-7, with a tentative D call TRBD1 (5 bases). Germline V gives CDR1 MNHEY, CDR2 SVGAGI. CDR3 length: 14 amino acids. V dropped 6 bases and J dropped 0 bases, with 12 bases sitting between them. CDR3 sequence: CASRPGLSSYEQYF. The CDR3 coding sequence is TGTGCCAGCAGGCCAGGGCTGAGCTCCTACGAGCAGTACTTC.

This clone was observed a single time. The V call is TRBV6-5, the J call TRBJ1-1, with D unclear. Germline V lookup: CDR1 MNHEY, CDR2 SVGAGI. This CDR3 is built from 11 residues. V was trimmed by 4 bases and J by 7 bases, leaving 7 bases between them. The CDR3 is CASSLLHEAFF. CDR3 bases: TGTGCCAGCAGTTTACTGCATGAAGCTTTCTTT.

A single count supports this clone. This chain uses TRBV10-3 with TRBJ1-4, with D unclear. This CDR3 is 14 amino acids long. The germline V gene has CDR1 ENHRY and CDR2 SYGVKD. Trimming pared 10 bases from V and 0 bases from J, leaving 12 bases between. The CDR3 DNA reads TGTGCCACCCTAGACGGATCAACTAATGAAAAACTGTTTTTT. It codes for CATLDGSTNEKLFF.

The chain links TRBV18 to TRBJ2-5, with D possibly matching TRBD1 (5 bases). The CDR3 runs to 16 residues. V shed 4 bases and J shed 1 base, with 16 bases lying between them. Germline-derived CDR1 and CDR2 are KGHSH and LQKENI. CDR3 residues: CASSRQGTPTQETQYF. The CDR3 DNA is TGTGCCAGCTCACGTCAGGGCACTCCAACCCAAGAGACCCAGTACTTC.

CDR3 coding DNA: TGCGCCAGCAGCTTTCCGGGACAGGGCGTCCTGAACACTGAAGCTTTCTTT. Protein: CASSFPGQGVLNTEAFF. V gene TRBV5-1 combines with J gene TRBJ1-1, with 9 bases lining up with TRBD1. Germline-derived CDR1 and CDR2 are SGHRS and YFSETQ. V lost 2 bases, J lost 0 bases, and 8 bases stayed unmatched. This CDR3 has 17 amino acids.

The CDR3 bases are TGCGCCAGCAGCCCCTCGGGGGGCTTTGGTTCACCCCTCCACTTT. Translating it yields CASSPSGGFGSPLHF. The rearrangement uses TRBV4-3 and TRBJ1-6, with D maybe TRBD1 (6 bases). V was trimmed by 4 bases and J by 9 bases, leaving 16 bases between them. The CDR3 length is 15 residues. Germline V gives CDR1 LGHNA, CDR2 YSLEER.

CDR3 amino acids: CASSPVSANNYGYTF. The CDR3 DNA follows: TGTGCCAGCAGTCCAGTTTCCGCAAATAACTATGGCTACACCTTC. The rearrangement links TRBV28 to TRBJ1-2; D remains unclear. The CDR3 spans 15 residues. In germline, CDR1 is MDHEN, CDR2 SYDVKM. The V end was cut by 5 bases, the J end by 1 base, with 14 bases between.

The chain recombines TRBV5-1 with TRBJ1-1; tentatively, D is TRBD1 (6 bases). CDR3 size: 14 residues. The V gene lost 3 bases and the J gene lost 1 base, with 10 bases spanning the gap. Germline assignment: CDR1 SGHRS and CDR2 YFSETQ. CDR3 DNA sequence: TGCGCCAGCAGCTACAGGGAGCGGAACACTGAAGCTTTCTTT. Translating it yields CASSYRERNTEAFF.

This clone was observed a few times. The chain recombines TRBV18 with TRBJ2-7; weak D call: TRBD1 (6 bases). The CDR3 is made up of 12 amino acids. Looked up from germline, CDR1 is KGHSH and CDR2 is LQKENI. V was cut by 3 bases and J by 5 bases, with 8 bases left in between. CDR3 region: CASSPQGNEQYF. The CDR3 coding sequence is TGTGCCAGCTCACCGCAGGGGAACGAGCAGTACTTC.

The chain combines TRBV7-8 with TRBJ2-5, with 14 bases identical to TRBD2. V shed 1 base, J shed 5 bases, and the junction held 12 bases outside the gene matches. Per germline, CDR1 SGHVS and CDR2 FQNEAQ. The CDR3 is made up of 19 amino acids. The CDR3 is CASSLGRTSGGRVSETQYF. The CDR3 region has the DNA TGTGCCAGCAGCTTAGGGCGGACTAGCGGGGGGCGGGTCTCGGAGACCCAGTACTTC.

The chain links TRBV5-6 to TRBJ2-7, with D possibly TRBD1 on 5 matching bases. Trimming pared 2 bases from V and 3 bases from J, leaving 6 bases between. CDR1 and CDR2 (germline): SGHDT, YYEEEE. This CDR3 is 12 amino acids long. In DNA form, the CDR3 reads TGTGCCAGCAGCTTCCAGGGCTACGAGCAGTACTTC. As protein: CASSFQGYEQYF.

The CDR3 DNA reads as TGTGCCAGCAAGGGGGACCCCTACGAGCAGTACTTC. Translation gives CASKGDPYEQYF. The rearrangement uses TRBV6-5 and TRBJ2-7; D might be TRBD1 (6 bases). Germline V CDR1 and CDR2: MNHEY, SVGAGI. The length of the CDR3 is 12 residues. The germline V and J ends were trimmed by 7 bases and 2 bases, with 9 bases remaining between them.

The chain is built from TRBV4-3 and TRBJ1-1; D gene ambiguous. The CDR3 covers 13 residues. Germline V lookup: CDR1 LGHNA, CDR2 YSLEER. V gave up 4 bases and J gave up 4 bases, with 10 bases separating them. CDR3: CASSLFKITEAFF. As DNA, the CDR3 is TGCGCCAGCAGCCTTTTCAAAATCACTGAAGCTTTCTTT.

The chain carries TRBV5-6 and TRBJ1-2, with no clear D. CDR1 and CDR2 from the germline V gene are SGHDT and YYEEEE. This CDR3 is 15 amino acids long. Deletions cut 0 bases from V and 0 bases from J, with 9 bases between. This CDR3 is CASSLAPGANYGYTF. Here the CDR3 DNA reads TGTGCCAGCAGCTTGGCTCCGGGAGCTAACTATGGCTACACCTTC.